This TCR beta chain was captured in a study of T cells in Graves' hyperthyroidism and ophthalmopathy. Overall study: It was at initial diagnosis, before any treatment, that peripheral blood was collected.

Study-level findings and limits: Blood also showed most of the thyroid clonotypes that were expanded above 0.001.

Together with thyroid ultrasound, orbital computed tomography, serum thyroxine and TRAb, clinical symptoms were used for diagnoses. Remarks on this clonotype: Antigen unknown.

RNA transcripts provided the source from which TCR beta CDR3 regions were amplified. The primer set for the first-round RT-PCR of the TCR CDR3 was HTBI. Each CDR3 protein is one row after TCRdb ran MiXCR on the multiplex PCR reads. Counted here are roughly 380,000 distinct CDR3 sequences, roughly 14% occurring once; the ten biggest clones make up under 25%. The clonotype comes from a man aged 25-40 years with Graves' hyperthyroidism that later progressed to Graves' ophthalmopathy. The sequenced sample consisted of blood.

The CDR3 reads CASSEGQGWDIQYF. CDR3 DNA: TGCGCCAGCAGCGAGGGACAGGGGTGGGACATTCAGTACTTC. The rearrangement links TRBV5-1 to TRBJ2-4, with 10 bases identical to TRBD1. CDR1 SGHRS and CDR2 YFSETQ come from the germline V gene. The length of the CDR3 is 14 residues. The ends lost 4 bases at V and 8 bases at J; junction bases unmatched: 6.